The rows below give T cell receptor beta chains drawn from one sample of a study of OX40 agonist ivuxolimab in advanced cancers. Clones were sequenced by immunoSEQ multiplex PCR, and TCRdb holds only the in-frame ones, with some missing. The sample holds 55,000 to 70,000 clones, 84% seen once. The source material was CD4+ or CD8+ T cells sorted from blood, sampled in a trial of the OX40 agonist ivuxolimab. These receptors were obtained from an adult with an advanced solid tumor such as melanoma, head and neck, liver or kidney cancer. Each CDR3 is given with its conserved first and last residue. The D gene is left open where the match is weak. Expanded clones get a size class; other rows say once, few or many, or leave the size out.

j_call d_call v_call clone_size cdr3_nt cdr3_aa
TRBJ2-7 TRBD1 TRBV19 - TGTGCCAGTAGTACGACAGGGCCAGGCTACGAGCAGTACTTC CASSTTGPGYEQYF
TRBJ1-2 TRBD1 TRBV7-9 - TGTGCCAGCAGCTTATCAGGGGGCTATGGCTACACCTTC CASSLSGGYGYTF
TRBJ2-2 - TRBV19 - TGTGCCAGTAGTATGATCGGCTCAACAGGGACCGGGGAGCTGTTTTTT CASSMIGSTGTGELFF
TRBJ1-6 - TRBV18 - TGTGCCAGCTCACCAACGGTAGTCCGCAGTTCACCCCTCCACTTT CASSPTVVRSSPLHF
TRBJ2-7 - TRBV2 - TGTGCCAGCCTGCCCGGACAGTTCTACGAGCAGTACTTC CASLPGQFYEQYF
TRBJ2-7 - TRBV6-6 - TGTGCCGCCCCCCGCGGACGCGGGGACACCTACGAGCAGTACTTC CAAPRGRGDTYEQYF
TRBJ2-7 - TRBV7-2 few TGTGCCAGCAGCTTAGCCGGGACAACCTCCTACGAGCAGTACTTC CASSLAGTTSYEQYF
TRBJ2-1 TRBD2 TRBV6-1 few TGTGCCAGCAGTGGCGGGGGACCTGAGCAGTTCTTC CASSGGGPEQFF
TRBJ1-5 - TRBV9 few TGTGCCAGCAGCGCGGGGGGGGATCAGCCCCAGCATTTT CASSAGGDQPQHF
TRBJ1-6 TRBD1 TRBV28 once TGTGCCAGCAGTACACCCCCGGGACAGGGGAATTCACCCCTCCACTTT CASSTPPGQGNSPLHF
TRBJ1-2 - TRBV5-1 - TGCGCCAGCAGCATTGGACAAAGCGGCCATGGCTACACCTTC CASSIGQSGHGYTF
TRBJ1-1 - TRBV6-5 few TGTGCCAGCAGTTCTCACGGCGTGGGGGGAGGCACTGAAGCTTTCTTT CASSSHGVGGGTEAFF
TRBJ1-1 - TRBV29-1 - TGCAGCGTGATTATGTGGGCCATTAACACTGAAGCTTTCTTT CSVIMWAINTEAFF
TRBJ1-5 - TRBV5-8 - TGTGCCAGCAGGTGGGACGCCAGGGATGCCCAGCATTTT CASRWDARDAQHF
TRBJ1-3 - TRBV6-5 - TGTGCCAGCCGCGGGGGGAGGGTCAGTGGAAACACCATATATTTT CASRGGRVSGNTIYF
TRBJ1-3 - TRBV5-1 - TGCGCCAGCAGCTTGCAACCAGGGTCTGGAAACACCATATATTTT CASSLQPGSGNTIYF
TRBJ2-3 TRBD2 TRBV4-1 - TGCGCCAGCAGCCAAGAACCCATCGGCGGGGGGAGCACAGATACGCAGTATTTT CASSQEPIGGGSTDTQYF
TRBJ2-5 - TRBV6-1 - TGTGCCAGCAGTGAAGCGCTTTTGGAGACCCAGTACTTC CASSEALLETQYF
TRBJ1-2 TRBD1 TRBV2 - TGTGCCAGCAGCCCCTGGACAGGGAGGGGCTATGGCTACACCTTC CASSPWTGRGYGYTF
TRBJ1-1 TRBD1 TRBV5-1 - TGCGCCAGCACTCGGGACAGCCTACCGGGCGGTGAAGCTTTCTTT CASTRDSLPGGEAFF
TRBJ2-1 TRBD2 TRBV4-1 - TGCGCCAGCAGCCAGGATCGGGGGGTATACAATGAGCAGTTCTTC CASSQDRGVYNEQFF
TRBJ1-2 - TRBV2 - TGTGCCAGCAGGGAAGAAGCCATCAACCTCGTCTATGGCTACACCTTC CASREEAINLVYGYTF
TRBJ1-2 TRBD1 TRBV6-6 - TGTGCCAGCAGACCCGACAGGGGTGGCTACACCTTC CASRPDRGGYTF
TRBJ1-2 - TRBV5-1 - TGCGCCAGCAGCTTGGTTTTCGGGGGCCGATATGGCTACACCTTC CASSLVFGGRYGYTF